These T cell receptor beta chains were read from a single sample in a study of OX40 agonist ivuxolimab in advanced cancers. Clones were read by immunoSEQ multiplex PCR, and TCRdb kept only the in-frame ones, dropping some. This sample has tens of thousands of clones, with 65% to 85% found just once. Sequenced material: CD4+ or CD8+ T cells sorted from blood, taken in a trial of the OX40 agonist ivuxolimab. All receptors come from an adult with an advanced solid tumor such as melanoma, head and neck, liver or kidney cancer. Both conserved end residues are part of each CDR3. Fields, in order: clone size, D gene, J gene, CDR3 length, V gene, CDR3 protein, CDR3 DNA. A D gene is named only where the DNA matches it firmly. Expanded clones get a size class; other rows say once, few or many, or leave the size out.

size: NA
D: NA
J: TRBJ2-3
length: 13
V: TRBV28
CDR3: CASSLYGSDTQYF
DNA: TGTGCCAGCAGTTTATACGGTTCAGATACGCAGTATTTT

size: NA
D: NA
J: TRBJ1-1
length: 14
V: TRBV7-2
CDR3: CASSLGNGGTEAFF
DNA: TGTGCCAGCAGCTTAGGGAACGGAGGGACTGAAGCTTTCTTT

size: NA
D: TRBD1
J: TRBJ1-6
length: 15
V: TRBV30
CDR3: CAWSVRGRKNSPLHF
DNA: TGTGCCTGGAGTGTCAGGGGGCGGAAAAATTCACCCCTCCACTTT

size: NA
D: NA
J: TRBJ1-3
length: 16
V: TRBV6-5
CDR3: CASSYSRILSGNTIYF
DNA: TGTGCCAGCAGTTACTCAAGGATACTCTCTGGAAACACCATATATTTT

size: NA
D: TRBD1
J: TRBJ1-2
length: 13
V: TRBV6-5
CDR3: CASRSDRVDGYTF
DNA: TGTGCCAGCAGAAGTGACAGGGTTGACGGCTACACCTTC

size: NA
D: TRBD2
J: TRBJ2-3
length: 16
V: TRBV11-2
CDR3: CASSYGTSGFTDTQYF
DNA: TGTGCCAGCAGCTACGGGACTAGCGGGTTCACAGATACGCAGTATTTT

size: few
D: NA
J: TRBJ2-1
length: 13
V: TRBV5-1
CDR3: CASSLVLEGEQFF
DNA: TGCGCCAGCAGCTTGGTGCTGGAGGGTGAGCAGTTCTTC

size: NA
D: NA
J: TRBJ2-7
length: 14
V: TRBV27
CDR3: CASKFSGPSYEQYF
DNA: TGTGCCAGCAAGTTTTCCGGGCCGTCCTACGAGCAGTACTTC

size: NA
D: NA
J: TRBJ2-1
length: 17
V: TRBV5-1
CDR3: CASSLVLGRPGYNEQFF
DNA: TGCGCCAGCAGCTTGGTTTTAGGGAGGCCCGGGTACAATGAGCAGTTCTTC

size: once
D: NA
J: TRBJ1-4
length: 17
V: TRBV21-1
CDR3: CASSTCIRDSTNEKLFF
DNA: TGTGCCAGCAGTACGTGTATCAGGGACTCAACTAATGAAAAACTGTTTTTT

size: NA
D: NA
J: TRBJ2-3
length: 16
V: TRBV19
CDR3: CASSISSRTATDTQYF
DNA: TGTGCCAGTAGTATCTCTTCCAGAACGGCCACAGATACGCAGTATTTT

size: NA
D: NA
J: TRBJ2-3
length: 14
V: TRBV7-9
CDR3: CASSSGGDLDTQYF
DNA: TGTGCCAGCAGCTCAGGAGGAGATCTTGATACGCAGTATTTT

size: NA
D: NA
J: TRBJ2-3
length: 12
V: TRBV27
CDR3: CASRTSSDTQYF
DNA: TGTGCCAGCCGAACCTCTTCGGATACGCAGTATTTT

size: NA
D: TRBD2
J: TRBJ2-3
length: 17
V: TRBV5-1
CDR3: CASSGGPLAGATDTQYF
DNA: TGCGCCAGCAGCGGGGGGCCACTAGCGGGGGCCACAGATACGCAGTATTTT

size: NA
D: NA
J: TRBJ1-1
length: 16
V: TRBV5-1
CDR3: CASSLWFRGRDTEAFF
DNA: TGCGCCAGCAGCCTGTGGTTCCGAGGGAGGGACACTGAAGCTTTCTTT

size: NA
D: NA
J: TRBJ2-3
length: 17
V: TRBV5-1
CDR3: CASSLVVGGPNTDTQYF
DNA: TGCGCCAGCAGCTTGGTGGTGGGCGGGCCCAACACAGATACGCAGTATTTT

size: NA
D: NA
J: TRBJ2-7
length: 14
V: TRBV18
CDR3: CASSLDSLIYEQYF
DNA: TGTGCCAGCTCACTTGACTCACTTATCTACGAGCAGTACTTC

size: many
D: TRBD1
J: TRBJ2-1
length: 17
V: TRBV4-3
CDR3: CASSHNSGGRSYNEQFF
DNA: TGCGCCAGCAGCCATAACTCAGGGGGCCGCTCCTACAATGAGCAGTTCTTC

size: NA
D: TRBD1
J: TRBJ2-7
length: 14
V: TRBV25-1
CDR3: CASSDGTGIVEQYF
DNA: TGTGCCAGCAGTGACGGGACAGGGATAGTCGAGCAGTACTTC

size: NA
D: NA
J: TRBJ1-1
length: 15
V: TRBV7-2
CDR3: CASSSPLGRNTEAFF
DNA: TGTGCCAGCAGCTCACCTTTAGGTAGGAACACTGAAGCTTTCTTT

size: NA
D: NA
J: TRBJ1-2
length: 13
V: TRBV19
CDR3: CASRTTGDYGYTF
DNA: TGTGCCAGTAGGACCACGGGTGATTATGGCTACACCTTC

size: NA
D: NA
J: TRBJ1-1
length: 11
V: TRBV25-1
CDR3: CASTVNTEAFF
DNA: TGTGCCAGCACGGTGAACACTGAAGCTTTCTTT

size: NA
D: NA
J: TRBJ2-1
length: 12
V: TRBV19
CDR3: CASARLVGEQFF
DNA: TGTGCCAGTGCCCGACTTGTGGGGGAGCAGTTCTTC

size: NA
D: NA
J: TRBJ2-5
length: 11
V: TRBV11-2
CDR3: CASSLLETQYF
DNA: TGTGCCAGCAGCTTACTTGAGACCCAGTACTTC

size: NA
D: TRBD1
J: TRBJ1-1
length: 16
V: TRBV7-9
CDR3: CASSLDGQGLNTEAFF
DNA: TGTGCCAGCAGCTTGGATGGACAGGGGCTCAACACTGAAGCTTTCTTT

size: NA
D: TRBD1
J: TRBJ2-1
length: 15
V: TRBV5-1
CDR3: CASSSIQGSDNEQFF
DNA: TGCGCCAGCAGCTCGATACAGGGGTCGGACAATGAGCAGTTCTTC

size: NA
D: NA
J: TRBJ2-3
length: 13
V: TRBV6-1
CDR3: CASTIPETDTQYF
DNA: TGTGCCAGCACCATCCCGGAGACAGATACGCAGTATTTT

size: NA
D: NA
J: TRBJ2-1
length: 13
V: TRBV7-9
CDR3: CASSSGRNNEQFF
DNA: TGTGCCAGCAGCTCCGGACGAAACAATGAGCAGTTCTTC

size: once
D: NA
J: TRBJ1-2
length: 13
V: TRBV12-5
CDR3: CASGLEGNYGYTF
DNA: TGTGCTAGTGGTTTGGAGGGGAACTATGGCTACACCTTC

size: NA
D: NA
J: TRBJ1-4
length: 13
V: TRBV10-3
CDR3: CAISDRAGEKLFF
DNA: TGTGCCATCAGTGACAGGGCGGGTGAAAAACTGTTTTTT

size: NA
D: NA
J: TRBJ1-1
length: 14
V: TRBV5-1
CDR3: CASTPWGSNTEAFF
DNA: TGCGCCAGCACCCCTTGGGGCAGTAACACTGAAGCTTTCTTT

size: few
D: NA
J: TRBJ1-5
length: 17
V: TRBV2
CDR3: CASSEAQKARGNQPQHF
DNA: TGTGCCAGCAGTGAAGCGCAGAAGGCCAGGGGCAATCAGCCCCAGCATTTT

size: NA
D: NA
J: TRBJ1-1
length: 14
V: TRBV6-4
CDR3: CASSYAEKGTEAFF
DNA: TGTGCCAGCAGTTACGCGGAGAAGGGAACTGAAGCTTTCTTT

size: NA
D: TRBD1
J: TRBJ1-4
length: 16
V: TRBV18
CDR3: CASSSFGQGLREKLFF
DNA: TGTGCCAGCTCATCTTTCGGACAGGGCTTACGAGAAAAACTGTTTTTT

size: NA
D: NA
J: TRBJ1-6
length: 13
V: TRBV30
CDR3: CAWSVEANSPLHF
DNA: TGTGCCTGGAGTGTAGAGGCGAATTCACCCCTCCACTTT

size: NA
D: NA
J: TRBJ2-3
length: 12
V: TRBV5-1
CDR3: CASRGSTDTQYF
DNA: TGCGCCAGCAGGGGGAGTACAGATACGCAGTATTTT

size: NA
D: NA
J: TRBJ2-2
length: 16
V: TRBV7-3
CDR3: CASSLLGGFLAGELFF
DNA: TGTGCCAGCAGCTTATTGGGCGGCTTCTTAGCCGGGGAGCTGTTTTTT

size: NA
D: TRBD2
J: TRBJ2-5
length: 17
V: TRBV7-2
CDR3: CASSLVSSGGSRETQYF
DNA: TGTGCCAGCAGCTTAGTGTCTAGCGGGGGGAGTCGAGAGACCCAGTACTTC

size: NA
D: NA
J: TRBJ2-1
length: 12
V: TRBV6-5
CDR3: CASSQTGLEQFF
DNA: TGTGCCAGCAGTCAGACAGGTCTCGAGCAGTTCTTC

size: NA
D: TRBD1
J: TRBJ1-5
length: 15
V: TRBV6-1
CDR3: CASLRGRLSNQPQHF
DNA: TGTGCCAGTTTAAGGGGGCGATTAAGCAATCAGCCCCAGCATTTT

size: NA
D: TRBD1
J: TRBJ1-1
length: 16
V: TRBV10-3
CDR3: CATLSGTGVKNTEAFF
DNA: TGTGCCACCCTCTCCGGGACAGGGGTAAAGAACACTGAAGCTTTCTTT

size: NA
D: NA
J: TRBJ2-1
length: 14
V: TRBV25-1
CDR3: CASSESSYGVEQFF
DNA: TGTGCCAGCAGTGAATCCTCATACGGGGTTGAGCAGTTCTTC

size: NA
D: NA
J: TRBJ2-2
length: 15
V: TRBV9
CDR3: CASSVQGSNTGELFF
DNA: TGTGCCAGCAGCGTACAGGGATCGAACACCGGGGAGCTGTTTTTT

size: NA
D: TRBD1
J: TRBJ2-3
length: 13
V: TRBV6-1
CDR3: CASSGLRDRAQYF
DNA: TGTGCCAGCAGCGGCCTACGGGACAGGGCCCAGTATTTT

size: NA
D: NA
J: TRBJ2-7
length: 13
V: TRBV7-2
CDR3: CASSLTSSYEQYF
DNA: TGTGCCAGCAGCTTAACCTCTAGCTACGAGCAGTACTTC

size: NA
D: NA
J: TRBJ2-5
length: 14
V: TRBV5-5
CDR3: CASSLQAQQETQYF
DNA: TGTGCCAGCAGCTTACAGGCACAGCAAGAGACCCAGTACTTC

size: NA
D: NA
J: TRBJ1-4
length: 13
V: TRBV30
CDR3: CACLGPTGEKLFF
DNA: TGTGCCTGCTTAGGTCCGACAGGCGAAAAACTGTTTTTT

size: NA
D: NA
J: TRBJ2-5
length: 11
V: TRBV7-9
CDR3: CASSRLETQYF
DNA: TGTGCCAGCAGCCGACTAGAGACCCAGTACTTC

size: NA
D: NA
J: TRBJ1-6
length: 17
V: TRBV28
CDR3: CASSSPGDSVYNSPLHF
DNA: TGTGCCAGCAGTTCACCGGGGGACTCCGTCTATAATTCACCCCTCCACTTT

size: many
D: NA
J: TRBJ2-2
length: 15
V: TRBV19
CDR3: CASSIRWEDTGELFF
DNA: TGTGCCAGTAGTATTCGGTGGGAGGACACCGGGGAGCTGTTTTTT

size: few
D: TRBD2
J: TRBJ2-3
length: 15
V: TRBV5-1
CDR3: CASSSLAGGTDTQYF
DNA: TGCGCCAGCAGCTCCTTAGCGGGAGGAACAGATACGCAGTATTTT